The 5 T cell receptor beta chains below all came from one sample that was sequenced in a study of identical twins. TCRdb ran MiXCR on the 5' RACE reads and lists one entry per CDR3 protein. The repertoire consists of about 480,000 distinct CDR3 sequences, with approximately 15% occurring once and the leading ten covering around 0.52%. This sample also belongs to another study, concerning yellow fever vaccine responses in identical twins.

The sample consisted of CD4+ T cells sorted from blood. These receptors all stem from a woman aged 18-29 years in good health.

This chain joins TRBV7-9 and TRBJ2-5; a weak D match, TRBD2 (6 bases). Germline CDR1 SEHNR, CDR2 FQNEAQ (reference sequence). The CDR3 sequence is 16 residues long. V was clipped by 3 bases and J by 2 bases, with 16 bases between them. The CDR3 sequence is CASSFRGGPLQETQYF. In DNA, the CDR3 is TGTGCCAGCAGCTTCCGTGGAGGGCCACTACAAGAGACCCAGTACTTC. The entire variable domain, with the rest obtained from reference TRBV7-9 and TRBJ2-5, is as follows: DTGVSQNPRHKITKRGQNVTFRCDPISEHNRLYWYRQTLGQGPEFLTYFQNEAQLEKSRLLSDRFSAERPKGSFSTLEIQRTEQGDSAMYLCASSFRGGPLQETQYFGPGTRLLVL.

The sample holds a few counts of this clonotype. The V and J genes are TRBV6-2 or TRBV6-3 and TRBJ1-4; D is ambiguous. Between the trimmed V and J ends, which lost 5 bases and 6 bases, there was a span of 16 bases. The CDR3 is 15 residues long. Germline values: CDR1 MNHEY, CDR2 SVGEGT. The CDR3 here is CASSRLAGSYEKLFF. For the CDR3, the DNA is TGTGCCAGCAGTCGTCTAGCGGGATCCTATGAAAAACTGTTTTTT.

The genes are TRBV29-1 and TRBJ2-3; D uncertain. CDR1 is SQVTM, CDR2 ANQGSEA, per germline. V lost 2 bases, J lost 5 bases, and 8 bases lay in between. The CDR3 is made up of 12 amino acids. As DNA, the CDR3 is TGCAGCGTTGAAAATTCCCGAGATACGCAGTATTTT. As protein: CSVENSRDTQYF.

This clonotype was detected only a few times. The V call is TRBV5-1, the J call TRBJ2-5, with 11 bases that match TRBD2. The V gene end was trimmed by 5 bases and the J gene end by 5 bases; junction bases not matched to a gene: 8. The CDR3 totals 15 residues. Germline values: CDR1 SGHRS, CDR2 YFSETQ. The CDR3 nucleotides are TGCGCCAGCAGTTCTAGCGGGAGGAGTTCGGAGACCCAGTACTTC. Its translation is CASSSSGRSSETQYF.

This clonotype has more than one count but fewer than ten. In nucleotides, the CDR3 is TGTGCCAGCAGCATCCGGGACAGCTCAGTCTATGGCTACACCTTC. Translated, it gives CASSIRDSSVYGYTF. The chain combines TRBV5-6 with TRBJ1-2; 7 positions agree with TRBD1. Germline CDR1 and CDR2: SGHDT and YYEEEE. Trimming took 4 bases from V and 4 from J; bases not matched to a gene: 10. There are 15 residues in the CDR3.